This T cell receptor beta chain was sequenced during a study of OX40 agonist ivuxolimab in advanced cancers. About the study: Patients undergoing dose escalation presented with hepatocellular carcinoma, melanoma, renal cell or head and neck cancer.

Assay: immunoSEQ multiplex PCR; the TCRdb copy retains only in-frame clones and omits some. The sample yields about 78,000 clones, about four fifths seen once. Germline CDR1 reads MNHNY; CDR2 reads SVGAGI (reference sequence). The CDR3 extends over 16 amino acids. Trimming at V came to 5 bases and at J to 0 bases, leaving 9 bases not matched to a gene. The origin of this receptor is an adult with an advanced solid tumor such as melanoma, head and neck, liver or kidney cancer. The chain couples TRBV6-6 to TRBJ1-1; TRBD1 aligns across 7 bases. The sample consisted of CD4+ or CD8+ T cells sorted from blood, taken in a trial of the OX40 agonist ivuxolimab. This CDR3 reads CASSLWTGAMNTEAFF. CDR3 bases: TGTGCCAGCAGTCTTTGGACAGGAGCTATGAACACTGAAGCTTTCTTT.